One T cell receptor beta chain is described in this entry. Assay used: immunoSEQ multiplex PCR; TCRdb lists only in-frame clones, some missing. The sample lists some 360,000 clones; more than 70% were seen once. The CDR3 runs to 15 residues. Germline V gene sequence: CDR1 SGHRS, CDR2 YFSETQ. With 0 bases removed from V and 6 bases from J, the gap between germline ends came to 14 bases. The data are from a study of blood T cell repertoires in COVID-19. The sample comprised peripheral blood. The TCR was taken from a woman aged 60-75 years with COVID-19, enrolled during active disease. J is TRBJ2-3 and V is TRBV5-1, with D possibly TRBD2 on 6 matching bases. The CDR3: CASSLGDPRGDTQYF. Written as DNA, the CDR3 is TGCGCCAGCAGCTTGGGGGACCCCCGGGGGGATACGCAGTATTTT.